The clone carrying this T cell receptor (beta chain) was seen many times. The data stem from a study of T cell repertoires in cytomegalovirus infection. The germline V gene has CDR1 SGHTA and CDR2 FQGNSA. V was pared by 3 bases and J by 0 bases, with 4 bases of the junction left unmatched. This CDR3 comprises 15 residues. TCRdb re-derived calls from the reads in MiXCR, one entry per CDR3 protein. Of a few hundred thousand distinct CDR3 sequences listed, under 25% are singletons. J is TRBJ2-7 and V is TRBV7-2; 8 bases fit TRBD2. Sequenced input: CD8+ T cells from PBMCs. This TCR came from a human donor in good health (CMV status not recorded). Some clones in this sample may be carry-over from other donors' samples. The CDR3 here is CASSFGGGYSYEQYF. Here the CDR3 DNA reads TGTGCCAGCAGCTTTGGCGGGGGGTACTCCTACGAGCAGTACTTC.